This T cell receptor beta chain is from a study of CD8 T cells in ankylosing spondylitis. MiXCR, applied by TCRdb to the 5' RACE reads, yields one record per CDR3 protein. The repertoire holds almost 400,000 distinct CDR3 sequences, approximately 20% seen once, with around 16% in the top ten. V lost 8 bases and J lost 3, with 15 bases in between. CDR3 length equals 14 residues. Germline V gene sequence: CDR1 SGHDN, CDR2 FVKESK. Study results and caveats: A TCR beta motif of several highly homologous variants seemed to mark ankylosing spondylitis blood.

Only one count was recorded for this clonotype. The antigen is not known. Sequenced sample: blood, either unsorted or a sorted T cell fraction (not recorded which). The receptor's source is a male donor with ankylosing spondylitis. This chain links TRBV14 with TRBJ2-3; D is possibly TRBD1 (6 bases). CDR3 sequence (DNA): TGTGCCAGCGCCACGCTTCAGGGGACAGATACGCAGTATTTT. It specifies CASATLQGTDTQYF. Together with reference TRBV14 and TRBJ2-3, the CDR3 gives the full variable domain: EAGVTQFPSHSVIEKGQTVTLRCDPISGHDNLYWYRRVMGKEIKFLLHFVKESKQDESGMPNNRFLAERTGGTYSTLKVQPAELEDSGVYFCASATLQGTDTQYFGPGTRLTVL.